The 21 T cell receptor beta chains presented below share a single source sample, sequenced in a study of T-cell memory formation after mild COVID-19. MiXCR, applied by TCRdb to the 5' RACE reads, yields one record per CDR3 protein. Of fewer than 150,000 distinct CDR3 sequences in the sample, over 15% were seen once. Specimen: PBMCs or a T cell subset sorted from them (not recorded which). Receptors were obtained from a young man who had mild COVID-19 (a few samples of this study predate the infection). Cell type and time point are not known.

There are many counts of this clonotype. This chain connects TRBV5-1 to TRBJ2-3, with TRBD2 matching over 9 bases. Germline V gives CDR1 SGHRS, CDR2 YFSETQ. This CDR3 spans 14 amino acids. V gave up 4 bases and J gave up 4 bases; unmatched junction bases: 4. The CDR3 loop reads CASSLTSGSDTQYF. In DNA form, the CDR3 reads TGCGCCAGCAGCCTGACTAGCGGCTCAGATACGCAGTATTTT. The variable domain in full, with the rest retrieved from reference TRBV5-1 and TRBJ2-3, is KAGVTQTPRYLIKTRGQQVTLSCSPISGHRSVSWYQQTPGQGLQFLFEYFSETQRNKGNFPGRFSGRQFSNSRSEMNVSTLELGDSALYLCASSLTSGSDTQYFGPGTRLTVL.

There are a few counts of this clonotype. The CDR3 DNA reads as TGCGCCAGCAGCTCGGAAACAGGGATCTCTGGAAACACCATATATTTT. Amino acids: CASSSETGISGNTIYF. The rearrangement joins TRBV5-1 to TRBJ1-3; tentatively, D is TRBD1 (6 bases). V lost 3 bases, J lost 0 bases, and 13 bases lay in between. This CDR3 comprises 16 residues. Germline V lookup: CDR1 SGHRS, CDR2 YFSETQ.

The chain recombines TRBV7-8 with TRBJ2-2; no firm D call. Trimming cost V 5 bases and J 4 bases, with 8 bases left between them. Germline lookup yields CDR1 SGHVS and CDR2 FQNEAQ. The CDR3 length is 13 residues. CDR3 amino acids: CASSQLGTGELFF. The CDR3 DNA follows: TGTGCCAGCAGCCAGTTAGGCACCGGGGAGCTGTTTTTT.

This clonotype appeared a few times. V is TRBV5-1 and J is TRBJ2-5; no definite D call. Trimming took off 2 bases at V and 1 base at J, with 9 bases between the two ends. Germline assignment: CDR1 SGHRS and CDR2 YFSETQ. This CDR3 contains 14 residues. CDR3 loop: CASSFSPSQETQYF. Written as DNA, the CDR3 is TGCGCCAGCAGCTTCTCTCCGTCCCAAGAGACCCAGTACTTC. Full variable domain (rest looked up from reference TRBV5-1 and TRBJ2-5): KAGVTQTPRYLIKTRGQQVTLSCSPISGHRSVSWYQQTPGQGLQFLFEYFSETQRNKGNFPGRFSGRQFSNSRSEMNVSTLELGDSALYLCASSFSPSQETQYFGPGTRLLVL.

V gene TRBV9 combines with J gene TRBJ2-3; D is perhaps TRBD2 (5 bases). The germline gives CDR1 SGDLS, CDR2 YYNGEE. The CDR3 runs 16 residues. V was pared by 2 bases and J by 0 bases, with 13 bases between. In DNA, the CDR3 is TGTGCCAGCAGCGTGGGGAGTTTCATTAGCACAGATACGCAGTATTTT. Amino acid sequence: CASSVGSFISTDTQYF.

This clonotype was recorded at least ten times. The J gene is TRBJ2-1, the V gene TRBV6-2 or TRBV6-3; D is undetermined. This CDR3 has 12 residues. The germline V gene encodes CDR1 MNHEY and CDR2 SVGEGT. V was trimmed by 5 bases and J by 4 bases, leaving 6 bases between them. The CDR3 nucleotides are TGTGCCAGCAGTAGTAATTACAATGAGCAGTTCTTC. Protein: CASSSNYNEQFF.

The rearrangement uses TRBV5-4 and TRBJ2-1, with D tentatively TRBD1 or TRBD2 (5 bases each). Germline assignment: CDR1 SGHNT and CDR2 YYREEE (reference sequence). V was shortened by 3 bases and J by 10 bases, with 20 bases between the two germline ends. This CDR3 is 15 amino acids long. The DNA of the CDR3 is TGTGCCAGCAGCTCCCCCGGGACCCCGGCGGGCGAGCAGTTCTTC. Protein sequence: CASSSPGTPAGEQFF.

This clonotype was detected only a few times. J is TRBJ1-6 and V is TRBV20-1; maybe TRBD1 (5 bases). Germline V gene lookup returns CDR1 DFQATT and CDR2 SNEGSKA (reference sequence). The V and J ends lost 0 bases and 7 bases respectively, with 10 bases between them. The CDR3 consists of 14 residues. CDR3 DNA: TGCAGTGCTAGAGATGCGGCAGGGAATTCACCCCTCCACTTT. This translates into CSARDAAGNSPLHF.

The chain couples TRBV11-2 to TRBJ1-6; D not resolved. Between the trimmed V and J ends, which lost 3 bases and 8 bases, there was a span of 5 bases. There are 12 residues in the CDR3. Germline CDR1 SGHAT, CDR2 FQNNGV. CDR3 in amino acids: CASSLPDSPLHF. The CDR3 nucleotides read TGTGCCAGCAGCTTGCCTGATTCACCCCTCCACTTT.

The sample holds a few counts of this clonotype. The chain's CDR3 is CASRETGTAQETQYF. In DNA form, the CDR3 reads TGTGCCAGTCGCGAGACCGGGACAGCTCAAGAGACCCAGTACTTC. This rearrangement joins TRBV19 to TRBJ2-5; the match to TRBD1 covers 7 bases. With 8 bases clipped from V and 2 bases from J, the junction kept 11 bases outside the gene matches. This CDR3 comprises 15 residues. Germline-derived CDR1 and CDR2 are LNHDA and SQIVND (reference sequence). Variable domain in full (rest from reference TRBV19 and TRBJ2-5): DGGITQSPKYLFRKEGQNVTLSCEQNLNHDAMYWYRQDPGQGLRLIYYSQIVNDFQKGDIAEGYSVSREKKESFPLTVTSAQKNPTAFYLCASRETGTAQETQYFGPGTRLLVL.

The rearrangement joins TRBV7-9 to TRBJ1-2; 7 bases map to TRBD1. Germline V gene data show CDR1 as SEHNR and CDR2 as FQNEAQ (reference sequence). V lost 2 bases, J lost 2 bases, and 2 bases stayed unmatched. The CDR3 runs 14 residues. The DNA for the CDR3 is TGTGCCAGCAGCTTACGGACAGGAAACTATGGCTACACCTTC. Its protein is CASSLRTGNYGYTF.

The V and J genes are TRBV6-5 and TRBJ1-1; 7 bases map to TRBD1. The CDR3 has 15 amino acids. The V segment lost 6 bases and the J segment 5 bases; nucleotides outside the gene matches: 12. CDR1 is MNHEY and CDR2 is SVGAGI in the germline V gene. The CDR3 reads CASRFRGTAGTEAFF. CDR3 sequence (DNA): TGTGCCAGCAGATTCCGGGGGACAGCGGGGACTGAAGCTTTCTTT.

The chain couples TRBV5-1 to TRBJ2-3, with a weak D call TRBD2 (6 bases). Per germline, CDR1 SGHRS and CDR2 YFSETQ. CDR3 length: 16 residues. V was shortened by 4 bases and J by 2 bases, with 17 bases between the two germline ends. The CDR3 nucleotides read TGCGCCAGCAGCCGCATCGGGCGGGGAGTCACAGATACGCAGTATTTT. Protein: CASSRIGRGVTDTQYF. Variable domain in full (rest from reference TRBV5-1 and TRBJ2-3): KAGVTQTPRYLIKTRGQQVTLSCSPISGHRSVSWYQQTPGQGLQFLFEYFSETQRNKGNFPGRFSGRQFSNSRSEMNVSTLELGDSALYLCASSRIGRGVTDTQYFGPGTRLTVL.

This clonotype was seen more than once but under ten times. The CDR3 loop reads CASNLREGAPPYEQYF. CDR3 coding DNA: TGTGCCAGCAACCTTAGGGAGGGGGCCCCTCCCTACGAGCAGTACTTC. This chain connects TRBV2 to TRBJ2-7, with D perhaps being TRBD1 or TRBD2 (7 bases each). Trimming took off 7 bases at V and 2 bases at J, with 21 bases between the two ends. The germline V gene encodes CDR1 SNHLY and CDR2 FYNNEI. The CDR3 extends over 16 amino acids.

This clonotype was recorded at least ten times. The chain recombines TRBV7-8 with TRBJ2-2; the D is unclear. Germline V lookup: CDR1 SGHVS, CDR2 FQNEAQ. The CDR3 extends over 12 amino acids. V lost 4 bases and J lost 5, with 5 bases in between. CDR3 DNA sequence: TGTGCCAGCAGCTCAGATACCGGGGAGCTGTTTTTT. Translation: CASSSDTGELFF.

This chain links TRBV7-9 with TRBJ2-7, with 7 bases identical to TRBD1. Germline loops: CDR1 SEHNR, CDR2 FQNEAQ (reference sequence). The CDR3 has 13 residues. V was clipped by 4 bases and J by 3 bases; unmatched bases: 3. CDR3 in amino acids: CASSSGTVYEQYV. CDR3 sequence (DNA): TGTGCCAGCAGCTCTGGGACAGTCTACGAGCAGTACGTC.

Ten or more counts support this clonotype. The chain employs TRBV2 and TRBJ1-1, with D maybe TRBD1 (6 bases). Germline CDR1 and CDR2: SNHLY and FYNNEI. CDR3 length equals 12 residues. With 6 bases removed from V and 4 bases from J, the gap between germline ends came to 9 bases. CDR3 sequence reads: CASRRGGTEAFF. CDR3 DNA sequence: TGTGCCAGCAGGAGGGGGGGCACTGAAGCTTTCTTT.

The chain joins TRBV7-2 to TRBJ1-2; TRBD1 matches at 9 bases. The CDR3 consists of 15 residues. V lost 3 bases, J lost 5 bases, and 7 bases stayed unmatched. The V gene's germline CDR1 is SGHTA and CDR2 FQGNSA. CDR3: CASSLTGTGQYGYTF. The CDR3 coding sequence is TGTGCCAGCAGCTTGACCGGGACAGGGCAGTATGGCTACACCTTC.

CDR3 protein: CASGPGQGDEKLFF. The DNA for the CDR3 is TGCGCCAGCGGACCGGGACAGGGTGATGAAAAACTGTTTTTT. V usage is TRBV5-1 and J usage is TRBJ1-4; TRBD1 matches at 9 bases. From germline, CDR1 is SGHRS and CDR2 YFSETQ. CDR3 length: 14 residues. V trimming: 7 bases; J trimming: 6 bases; junction bases outside the gene matches: 7.

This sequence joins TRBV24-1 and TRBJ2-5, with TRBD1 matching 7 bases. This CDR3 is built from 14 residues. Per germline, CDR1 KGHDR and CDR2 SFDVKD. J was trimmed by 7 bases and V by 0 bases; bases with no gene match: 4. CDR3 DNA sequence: TGTGCCACCAGTGATTTGAAGACAGGGCCGACCCAGTACTTC. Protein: CATSDLKTGPTQYF.

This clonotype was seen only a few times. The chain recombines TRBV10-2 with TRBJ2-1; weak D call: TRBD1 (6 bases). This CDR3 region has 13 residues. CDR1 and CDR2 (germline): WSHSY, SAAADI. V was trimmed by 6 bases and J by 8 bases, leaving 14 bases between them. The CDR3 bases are TGCGCCAGCAGGCAACAGGGATCCGATGAGCAGTTCTTC. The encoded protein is CASRQQGSDEQFF.